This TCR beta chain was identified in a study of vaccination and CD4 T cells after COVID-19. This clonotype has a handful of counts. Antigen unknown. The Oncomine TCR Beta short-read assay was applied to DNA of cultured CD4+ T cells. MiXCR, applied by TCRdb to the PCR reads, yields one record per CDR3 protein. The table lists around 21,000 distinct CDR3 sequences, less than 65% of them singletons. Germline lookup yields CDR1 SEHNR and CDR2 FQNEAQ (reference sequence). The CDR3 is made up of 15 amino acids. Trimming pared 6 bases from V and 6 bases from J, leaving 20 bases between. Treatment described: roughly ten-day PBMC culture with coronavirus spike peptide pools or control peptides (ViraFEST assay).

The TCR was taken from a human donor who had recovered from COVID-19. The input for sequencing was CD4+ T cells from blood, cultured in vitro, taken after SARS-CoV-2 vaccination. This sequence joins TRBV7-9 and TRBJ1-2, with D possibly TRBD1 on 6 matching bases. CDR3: CASSRPGDSFDGYTF. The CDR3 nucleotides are TGTGCCAGCAGTCGGCCAGGGGACTCTTTTGATGGCTACACCTTC.